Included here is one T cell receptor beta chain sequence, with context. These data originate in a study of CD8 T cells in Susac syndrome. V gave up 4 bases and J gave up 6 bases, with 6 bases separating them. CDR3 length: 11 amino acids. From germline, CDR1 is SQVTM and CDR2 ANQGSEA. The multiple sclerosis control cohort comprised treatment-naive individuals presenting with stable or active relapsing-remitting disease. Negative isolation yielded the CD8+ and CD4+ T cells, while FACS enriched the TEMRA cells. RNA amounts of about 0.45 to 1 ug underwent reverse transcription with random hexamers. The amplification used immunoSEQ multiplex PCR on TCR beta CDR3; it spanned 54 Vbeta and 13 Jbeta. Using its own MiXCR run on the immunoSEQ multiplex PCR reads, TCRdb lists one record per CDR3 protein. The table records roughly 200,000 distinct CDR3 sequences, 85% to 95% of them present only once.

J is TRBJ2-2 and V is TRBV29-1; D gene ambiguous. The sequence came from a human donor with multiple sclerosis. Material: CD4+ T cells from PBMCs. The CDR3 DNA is TGCAGCGTTGGGCGCGCCGGGGAGCTGTTTTTT. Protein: CSVGRAGELFF.